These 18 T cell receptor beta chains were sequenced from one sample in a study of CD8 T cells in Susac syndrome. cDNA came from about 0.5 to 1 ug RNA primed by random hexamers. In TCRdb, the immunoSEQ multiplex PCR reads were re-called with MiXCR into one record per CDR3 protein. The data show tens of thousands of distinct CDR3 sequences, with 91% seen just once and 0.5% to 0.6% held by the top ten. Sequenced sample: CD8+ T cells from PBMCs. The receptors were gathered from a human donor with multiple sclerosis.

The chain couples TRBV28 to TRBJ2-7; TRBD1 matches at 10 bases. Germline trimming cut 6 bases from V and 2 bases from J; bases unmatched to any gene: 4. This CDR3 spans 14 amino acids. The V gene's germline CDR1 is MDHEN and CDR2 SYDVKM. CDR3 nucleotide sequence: TGTGCCAGCAGATACGACAGGGGGCCCTACGAGCAGTACTTC. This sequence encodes CASRYDRGPYEQYF.

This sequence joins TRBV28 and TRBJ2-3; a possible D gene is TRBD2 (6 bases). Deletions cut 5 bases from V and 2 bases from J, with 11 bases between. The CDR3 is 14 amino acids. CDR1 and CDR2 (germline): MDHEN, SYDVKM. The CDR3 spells CASSAGLITDTQYF. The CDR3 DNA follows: TGTGCCAGCAGTGCGGGACTTATCACAGATACGCAGTATTTT.

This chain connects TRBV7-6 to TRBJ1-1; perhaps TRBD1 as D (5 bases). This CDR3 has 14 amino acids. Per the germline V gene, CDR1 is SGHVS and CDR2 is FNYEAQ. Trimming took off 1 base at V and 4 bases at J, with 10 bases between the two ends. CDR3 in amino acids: CASSLGPGTTEAFF. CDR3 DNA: TGTGCCAGCAGCTTAGGCCCAGGGACCACTGAAGCTTTCTTT.

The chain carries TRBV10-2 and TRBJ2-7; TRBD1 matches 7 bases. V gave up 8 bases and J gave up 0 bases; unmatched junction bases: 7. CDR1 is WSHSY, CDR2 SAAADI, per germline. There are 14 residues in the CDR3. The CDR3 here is CASRLGDSSYEQYF. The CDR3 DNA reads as TGCGCCAGCCGCCTCGGGGACAGCTCCTACGAGCAGTACTTC.

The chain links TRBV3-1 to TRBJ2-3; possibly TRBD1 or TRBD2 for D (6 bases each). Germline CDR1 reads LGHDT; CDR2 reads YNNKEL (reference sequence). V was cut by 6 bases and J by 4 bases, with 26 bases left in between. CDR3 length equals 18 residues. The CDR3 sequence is CASSPPRGRVIGSDTQYF. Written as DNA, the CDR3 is TGTGCCAGCAGTCCCCCCCGGGGGCGGGTCATCGGATCAGATACGCAGTATTTT.

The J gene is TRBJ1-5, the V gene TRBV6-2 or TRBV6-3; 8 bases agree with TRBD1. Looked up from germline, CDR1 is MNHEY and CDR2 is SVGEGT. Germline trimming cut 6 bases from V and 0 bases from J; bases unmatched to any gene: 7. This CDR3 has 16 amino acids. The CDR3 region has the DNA TGTGCCAGCAGCTCCGGACAGGGAGATAGCAATCAGCCCCAGCATTTT. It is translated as CASSSGQGDSNQPQHF.

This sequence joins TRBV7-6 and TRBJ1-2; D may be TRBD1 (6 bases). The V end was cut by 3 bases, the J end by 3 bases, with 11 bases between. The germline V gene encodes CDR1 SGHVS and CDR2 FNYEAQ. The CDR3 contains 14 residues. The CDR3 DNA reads TGTGCCAGCAGCTTTCCAGCAGGGGACTATGGCTACACCTTC. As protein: CASSFPAGDYGYTF. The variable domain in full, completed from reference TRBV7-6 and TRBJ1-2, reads GAGVSQSPRYKVTKRGQDVALRCDPISGHVSLYWYRQALGQGPEFLTYFNYEAQQDKSGLPNDRFSAERPEGSISTLTIQRTEQRDSAMYRCASSFPAGDYGYTFGSGTRLTVV.

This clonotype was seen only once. CDR3 residues: CASSFSPTNEQFF. The CDR3 DNA follows: TGTGCCAGCAGTTTTTCACCGACCAATGAGCAGTTCTTC. The gene calls are TRBV28 and TRBJ2-1; D gene ambiguous. The germline V and J ends were trimmed by 3 bases and 6 bases, with 9 bases remaining between them. Germline V gene sequence: CDR1 MDHEN, CDR2 SYDVKM. The CDR3 is made up of 13 amino acids.

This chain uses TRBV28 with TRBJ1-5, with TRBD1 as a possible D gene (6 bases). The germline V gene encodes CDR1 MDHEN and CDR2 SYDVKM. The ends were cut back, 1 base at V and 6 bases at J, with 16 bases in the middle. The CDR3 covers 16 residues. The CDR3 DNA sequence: TGTGCCAGCAGTTTATCTACAGGAGGGGGGGGTCAGCCCCAGCATTTT. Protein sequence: CASSLSTGGGGQPQHF.

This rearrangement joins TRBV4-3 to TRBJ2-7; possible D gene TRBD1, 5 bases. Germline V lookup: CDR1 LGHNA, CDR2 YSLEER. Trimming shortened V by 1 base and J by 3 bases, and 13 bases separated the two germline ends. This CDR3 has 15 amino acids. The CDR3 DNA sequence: TGCGCCAGCAGCCAAGGGAGTCAGGGTTTCTACGAGCAGTACTTC. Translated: CASSQGSQGFYEQYF.

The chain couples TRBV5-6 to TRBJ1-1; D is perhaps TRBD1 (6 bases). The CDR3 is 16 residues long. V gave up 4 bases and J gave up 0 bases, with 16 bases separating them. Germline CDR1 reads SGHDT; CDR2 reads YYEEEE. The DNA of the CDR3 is TGTGCCAGCAGCCCACAGGGTGGGATAATGAACACTGAAGCTTTCTTT. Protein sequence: CASSPQGGIMNTEAFF.

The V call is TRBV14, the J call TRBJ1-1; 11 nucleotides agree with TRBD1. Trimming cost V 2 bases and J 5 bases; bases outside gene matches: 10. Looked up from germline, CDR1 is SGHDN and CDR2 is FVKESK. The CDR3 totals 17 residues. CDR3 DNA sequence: TGTGCCAGCAGCCAACCCTTCGGACAGGGGGCGAGGACTGAAGCTTTCTTT. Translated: CASSQPFGQGARTEAFF.

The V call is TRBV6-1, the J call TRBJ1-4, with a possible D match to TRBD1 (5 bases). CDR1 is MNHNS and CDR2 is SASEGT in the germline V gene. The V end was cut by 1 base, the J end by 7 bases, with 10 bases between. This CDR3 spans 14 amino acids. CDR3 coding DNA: TGTGCCAGCAGTGAAGGGAGGGACCCTGAAAAACTGTTTTTT. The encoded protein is CASSEGRDPEKLFF.

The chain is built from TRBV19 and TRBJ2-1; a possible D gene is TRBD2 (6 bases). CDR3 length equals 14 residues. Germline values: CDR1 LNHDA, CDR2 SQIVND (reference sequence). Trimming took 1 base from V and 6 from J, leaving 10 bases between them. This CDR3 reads CASSIGWDFNEQFF. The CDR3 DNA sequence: TGTGCCAGTAGTATAGGCTGGGACTTCAATGAGCAGTTCTTC.

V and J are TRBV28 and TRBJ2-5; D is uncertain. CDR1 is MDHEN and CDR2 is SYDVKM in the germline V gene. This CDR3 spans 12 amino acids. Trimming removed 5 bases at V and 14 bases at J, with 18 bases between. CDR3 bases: TGTGCCAGCAGTCCGAGCCGTTTCCGACCATACTTC. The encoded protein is CASSPSRFRPYF.

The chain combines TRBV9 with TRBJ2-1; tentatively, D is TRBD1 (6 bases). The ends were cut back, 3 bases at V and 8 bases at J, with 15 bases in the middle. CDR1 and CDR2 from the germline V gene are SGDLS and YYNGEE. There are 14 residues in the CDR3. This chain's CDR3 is CASSDGTFAHEQFF. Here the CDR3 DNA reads TGTGCCAGCAGCGACGGGACATTCGCCCATGAGCAGTTCTTC.

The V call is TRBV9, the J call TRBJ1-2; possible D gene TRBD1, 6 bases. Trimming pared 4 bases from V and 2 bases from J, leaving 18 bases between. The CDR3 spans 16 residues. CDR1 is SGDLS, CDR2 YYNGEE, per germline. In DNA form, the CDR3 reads TGTGCCAGCAGCCCACAGGGTTCTGGGAGGAACTATGGCTACACCTTC. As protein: CASSPQGSGRNYGYTF.

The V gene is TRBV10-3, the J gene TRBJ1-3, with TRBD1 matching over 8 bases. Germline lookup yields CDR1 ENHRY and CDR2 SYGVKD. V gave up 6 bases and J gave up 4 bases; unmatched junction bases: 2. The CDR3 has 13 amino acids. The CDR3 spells CAIRDRDGNTIYF. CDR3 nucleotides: TGTGCCATCAGGGACAGGGACGGAAACACCATATATTTT.